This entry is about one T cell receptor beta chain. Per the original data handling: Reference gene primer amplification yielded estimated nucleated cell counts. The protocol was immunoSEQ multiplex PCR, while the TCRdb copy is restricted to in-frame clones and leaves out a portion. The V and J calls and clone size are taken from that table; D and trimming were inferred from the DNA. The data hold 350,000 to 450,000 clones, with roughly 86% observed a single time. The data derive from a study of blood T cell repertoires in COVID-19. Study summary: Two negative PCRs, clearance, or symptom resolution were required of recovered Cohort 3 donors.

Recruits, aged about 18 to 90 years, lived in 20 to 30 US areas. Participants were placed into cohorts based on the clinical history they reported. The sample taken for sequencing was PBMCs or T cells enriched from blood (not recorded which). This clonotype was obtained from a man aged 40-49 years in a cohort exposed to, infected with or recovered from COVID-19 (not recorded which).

For the CDR3, the DNA is TGTGCCAGCAGCTTAGATCCGGGACTAGCGGGGAATGAGCAGTTCTTC. Encoded protein: CASSLDPGLAGNEQFF. V and J are TRBV11-2 and TRBJ2-1; TRBD2 matches at 13 bases. The ends lost 0 bases at V and 7 bases at J; junction bases unmatched: 3. Germline-derived CDR1 and CDR2 are SGHAT and FQNNGV. CDR3 length equals 16 residues. The full variable domain, with the rest looked up from reference TRBV11-2 and TRBJ2-1, is EAGVAQSPRYKIIEKRQSVAFWCNPISGHATLYWYQQILGQGPKLLIQFQNNGVVDDSQLPKDRFSAERLKGVDSTLKIQPAKLEDSAVYLCASSLDPGLAGNEQFFGPGTRLTVL.